This TCR beta chain was retrieved from a study of breast tumors, draining lymph nodes, adjacent tissues. Regarding the study as a whole: Findings are consistent with lymph node origin and intratumoral expansion of most tumor T cells. That most tumor T cells come from lymph nodes remained unproven. Tumor repertoires ranked between lymph nodes and nontumor tissue in diversity, with V and J gene preferences. Luminal-like breast cancer showed significantly greater tumor-nontumor repertoire similarity than basal-like breast cancer did.

In this sample, this clonotype turned up many times. The antigen is undetermined. CDR3 length: 11 amino acids. Germline V gene sequence: CDR1 DFQATT, CDR2 SNEGSKA (reference sequence). The V gene lost 1 base and the J gene lost 9 bases, with 7 bases spanning the gap. One entry per CDR3 protein, called by TCRdb with MiXCR from the multiplex PCR reads. The table lists around 22,000 distinct CDR3 sequences, about 61% of them singletons. The chain employs TRBV20-1 and TRBJ2-1; D is possibly TRBD2 (6 bases). Input material: tumor-adjacent breast tissue. This TCR came from a female donor with breast cancer. Some clones in this sample may be carry-over from other donors' samples. CDR3 sequence reads: CSARGLGEQFF. CDR3 DNA sequence: TGCAGTGCTAGAGGACTAGGTGAGCAGTTCTTC.